This paragraph reports one T cell receptor beta chain. Sequencing of TCR beta drew on CD8+ and CD4+ T cells from blood. Bulk CD8+ and CD4+ cells came from magnetic negative isolation; CD8+ TEMRA by FACS. The data were taken from a study of CD8 T cells in Susac syndrome. The CDR3 spans 16 residues. Trimming cost V 3 bases and J 5 bases, with 17 bases left between them. Germline V gene lookup returns CDR1 MDHEN and CDR2 SYDVKM. Random hexamers served to reverse transcribe roughly 0.45 to 1 ug RNA. The TCR beta CDR3 was amplified by immunoSEQ multiplex PCR across 54 Vbeta, 13 Jbeta. TCRdb fed the immunoSEQ multiplex PCR reads into MiXCR, producing one record per CDR3 protein. The data contain about 300,000 distinct CDR3 sequences, about 89% of them seen just once; the ten biggest clones take up around 0.18%.

What was sequenced was CD8+ T cells from PBMCs. The sequence came from a human donor with multiple sclerosis. The chain combines TRBV28 with TRBJ2-1; D gene ambiguous. The CDR3 region has the DNA TGTGCCAGCAGTTTTGCTCTGGCCCCCGGGCACAATGAGCAGTTCTTC. It yields the protein CASSFALAPGHNEQFF.